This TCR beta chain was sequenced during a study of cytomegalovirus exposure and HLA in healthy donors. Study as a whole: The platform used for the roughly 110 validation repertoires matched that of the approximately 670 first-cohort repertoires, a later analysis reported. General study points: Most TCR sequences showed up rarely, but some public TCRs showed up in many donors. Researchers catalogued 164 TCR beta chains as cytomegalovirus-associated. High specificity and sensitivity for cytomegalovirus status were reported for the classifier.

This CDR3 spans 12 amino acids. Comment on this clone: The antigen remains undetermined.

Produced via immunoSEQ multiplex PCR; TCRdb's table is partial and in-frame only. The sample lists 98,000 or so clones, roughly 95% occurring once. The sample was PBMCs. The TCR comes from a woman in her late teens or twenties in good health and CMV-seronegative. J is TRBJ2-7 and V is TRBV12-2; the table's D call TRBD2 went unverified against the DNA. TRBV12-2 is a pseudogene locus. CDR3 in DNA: TGTGCAAGTCGCTTAGCTAGCTACGAGCAGTACTTC. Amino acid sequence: CASRLASYEQYF.